Listed below are T cell receptor beta chains from one sample, sequenced in a study of cytomegalovirus exposure and HLA in healthy donors. Measured with immunoSEQ multiplex PCR; TCRdb has only the in-frame clones, and not every one. The sample includes some 130,000 clones, 79% of them seen just once. Sequenced material: PBMCs. All receptors come from a young man in good health and CMV-seronegative. Both conserved end residues are part of each CDR3. D genes are given only for firm matches. Clone size is stated in some rows and not others, as once, few, many or a class when expanded.

>TRBD1|TRBJ2-4|-|TRBV7-9
CASSLRDRGFGQYF
TGTGCCAGCAGCTTACGGGACAGGGGTTTTGGTCAGTACTTC
>TRBD2|TRBJ2-1|few|TRBV7-9
CASSLAPGGNEQFF
TGTGCCAGCAGCTTAGCGCCGGGGGGGAATGAGCAGTTCTTC
>-|TRBJ2-3|-|TRBV9
CASSVDVLTDTQYF
TGTGCCAGCAGCGTAGATGTACTCACAGATACGCAGTATTTT
>TRBD1|TRBJ2-6|few|TRBV4-3
CASSQVTGAGANVLTF
TGCGCCAGCAGCCAGGTTACAGGGGCTGGGGCCAACGTCCTGACTTTC
>-|TRBJ1-1|-|TRBV7-2
CASSLYEQGMSEAFF
TGTGCCAGCAGCTTATACGAACAGGGTATGTCTGAAGCTTTCTTT
>TRBD1|TRBJ1-5|once|TRBV4-3
CASSPSWAGTGGQQPQHF
TGCGCCAGCAGCCCCTCGTGGGCCGGGACAGGGGGTCAGCAGCCCCAGCATTTT
>-|TRBJ2-4|-|TRBV9
CASSEGGGGYKNIQYF
TGTGCCAGCAGCGAGGGAGGTGGGGGGTACAAAAACATTCAGTACTTC
>-|TRBJ2-3|-|TRBV11-2
CASSDKLGKSTDTQYF
TGTGCCAGCAGCGACAAACTAGGAAAAAGCACAGATACGCAGTATTTT
>-|TRBJ2-5|-|TRBV6-6
CASWQGPPETQYF
TGTGCCAGCTGGCAGGGCCCCCCAGAGACCCAGTACTTC
>-|TRBJ1-3|-|TRBV6-1
CASRASAGNTIYF
TGTGCCAGCAGAGCCTCCGCTGGAAACACCATATATTTT
>-|TRBJ2-1|once|TRBV5-6
CASSLMGGRGADEQFF
TGTGCCAGCAGCTTAATGGGGGGAAGAGGGGCGGATGAGCAGTTCTTC
>TRBD1|TRBJ1-1|once|TRBV19
CASSSDRGTEAFF
TGTGCCAGTAGTTCCGACAGGGGGACTGAAGCTTTCTTT
>TRBD1|TRBJ2-2|-|TRBV10-3
CAISESDRGNTGELFF
TGTGCCATCAGTGAGTCCGACAGGGGTAACACCGGGGAGCTGTTTTTT
>-|TRBJ2-7|-|TRBV7-2
CASSLTGAGVQREQYF
TGTGCCAGCAGCTTAACCGGGGCAGGGGTGCAACGCGAGCAGTACTTC
>TRBD2|TRBJ2-3|-|TRBV5-4
CASSLSGGATDTQYF
TGTGCCAGCAGCTTGTCCGGGGGGGCCACAGATACGCAGTATTTT
>-|TRBJ2-5|-|TRBV11-3
CASSLGAGEETQYF
TGTGCCAGCAGCTTAGGGGCAGGGGAAGAGACCCAGTACTTC
>-|TRBJ1-2|-|TRBV6-5
CASSYYQANGYTF
TGTGCCAGCAGTTATTATCAGGCGAATGGCTACACCTTC
>-|TRBJ2-7|-|TRBV2
CASSEIWGRSYEQYF
TGTGCCAGCAGTGAGATTTGGGGGCGAAGCTACGAGCAGTACTTC
>-|TRBJ1-1|-|TRBV2
CASIPGGAGNTEAFF
TGTGCCAGCATTCCGGGGGGCGCGGGGAACACTGAAGCTTTCTTT
>-|TRBJ1-2|few|TRBV6-1
CASSEKLRTNYGYTF
TGTGCCAGCAGTGAAAAACTGAGGACTAACTATGGCTACACCTTC
>-|TRBJ1-2|-|TRBV7-2
CASSLDSRMGYGYTF
TGTGCCAGCAGCTTAGATTCCAGGATGGGCTATGGCTACACCTTC
>-|TRBJ2-7|-|TRBV30
CAWSPWAGEQYF
TGTGCCTGGAGCCCATGGGCCGGCGAGCAGTACTTC
>TRBD1|TRBJ1-2|-|TRBV6-1
CASSEKTGDRGYTF
TGTGCCAGCAGTGAAAAAACAGGGGACCGAGGCTACACCTTC
>TRBD1|TRBJ1-4|-|TRBV6-6
CASRQDRILEKLFF
TGTGCCAGCAGACAGGACAGGATTCTAGAAAAACTGTTTTTT
>-|TRBJ1-1|-|TRBV6-5
CASSSRRRTEAFF
TGTGCCAGCAGCTCCCGGCGGAGGACTGAAGCTTTCTTT
>-|TRBJ2-2|-|TRBV6-5
CATSWQGGELFF
TGTGCCACCTCGTGGCAGGGTGGGGAGCTGTTTTTT